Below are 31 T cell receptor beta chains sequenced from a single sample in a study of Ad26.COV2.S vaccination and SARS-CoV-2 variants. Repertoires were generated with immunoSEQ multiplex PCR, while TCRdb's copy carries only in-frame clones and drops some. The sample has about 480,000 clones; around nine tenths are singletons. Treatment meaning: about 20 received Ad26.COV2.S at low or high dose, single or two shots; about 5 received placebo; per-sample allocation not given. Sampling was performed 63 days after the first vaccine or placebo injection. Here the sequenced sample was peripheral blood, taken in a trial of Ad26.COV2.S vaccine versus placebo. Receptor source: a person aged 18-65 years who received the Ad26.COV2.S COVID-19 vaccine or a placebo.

The CDR3 spells CASSTRDRGSNEQFF. As DNA, the CDR3 is TGTGCCAGCAGCACCCGGGACAGGGGGAGCAATGAGCAGTTCTTC. The genes are TRBV9 and TRBJ2-1, with TRBD1 matching over 11 bases. J lost 6 bases, V lost 4 bases, and 6 bases had no gene match. Looked up from germline, CDR1 is SGDLS and CDR2 is YYNGEE. The CDR3 is made up of 15 amino acids.

This CDR3 is CASSMTRAGNSPLHF. The CDR3 DNA follows: TGTGCCAGTAGTATGACGAGGGCCGGTAATTCACCCCTCCACTTT. V usage is TRBV19 and J usage is TRBJ1-6; D is uncertain. The germline V and J ends were trimmed by 3 bases and 6 bases, with 12 bases remaining between them. Germline CDR1 reads LNHDA; CDR2 reads SQIVND (reference sequence). The CDR3 runs 15 residues.

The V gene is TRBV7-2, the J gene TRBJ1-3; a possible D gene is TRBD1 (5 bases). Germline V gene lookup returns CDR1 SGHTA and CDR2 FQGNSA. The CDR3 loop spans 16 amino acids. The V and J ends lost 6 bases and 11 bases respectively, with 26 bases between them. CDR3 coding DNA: TGTGCCAGCAGAAAAAGAGGGCCGGCAGCAAAGGGGCCCATATATTTT. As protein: CASRKRGPAAKGPIYF. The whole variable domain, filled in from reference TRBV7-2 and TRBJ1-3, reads GAGVSQSPSNKVTEKGKDVELRCDPISGHTALYWYRQSLGQGLEFLIYFQGNSAPDKSGLPSDRFSAERTGGSVSTLTIQRTQQEDSAVYLCASRKRGPAAKGPIYFGEGSWLTVV.

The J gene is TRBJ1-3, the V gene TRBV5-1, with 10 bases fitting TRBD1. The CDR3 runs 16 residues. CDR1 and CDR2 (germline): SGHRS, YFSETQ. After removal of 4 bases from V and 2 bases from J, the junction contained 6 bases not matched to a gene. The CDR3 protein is CASSRDGQGAGNTIYF. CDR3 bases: TGCGCCAGCAGCCGCGACGGACAGGGGGCTGGAAACACCATATATTTT.

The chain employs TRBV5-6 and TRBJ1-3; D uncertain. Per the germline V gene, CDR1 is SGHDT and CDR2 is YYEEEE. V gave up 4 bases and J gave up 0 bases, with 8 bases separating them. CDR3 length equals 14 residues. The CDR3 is CASSRFDSGNTIYF. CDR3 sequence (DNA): TGTGCCAGCAGCCGATTTGACTCTGGAAACACCATATATTTT.

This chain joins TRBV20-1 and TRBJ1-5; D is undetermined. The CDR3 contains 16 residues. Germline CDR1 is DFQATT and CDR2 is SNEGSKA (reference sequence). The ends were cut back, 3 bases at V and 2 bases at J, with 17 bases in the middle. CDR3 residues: CSASSSRYRGNQPQHF. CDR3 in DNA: TGCAGTGCTAGTTCGTCTAGATATAGGGGCAATCAGCCCCAGCATTTT.

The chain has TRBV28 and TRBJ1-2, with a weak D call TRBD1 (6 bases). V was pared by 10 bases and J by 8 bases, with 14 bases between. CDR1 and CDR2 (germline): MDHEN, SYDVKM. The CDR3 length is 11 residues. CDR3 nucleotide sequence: TGTGCCACCGCACAGGGATCCGGCTACACCTTC. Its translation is CATAQGSGYTF.

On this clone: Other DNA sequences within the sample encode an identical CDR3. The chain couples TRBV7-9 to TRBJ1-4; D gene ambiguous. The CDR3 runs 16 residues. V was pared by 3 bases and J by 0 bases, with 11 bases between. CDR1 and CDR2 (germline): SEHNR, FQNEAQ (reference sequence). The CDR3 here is CASSLFLGATNEKLFF. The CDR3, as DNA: TGTGCCAGCAGCTTGTTCCTCGGGGCAACTAATGAAAAACTGTTTTTT.

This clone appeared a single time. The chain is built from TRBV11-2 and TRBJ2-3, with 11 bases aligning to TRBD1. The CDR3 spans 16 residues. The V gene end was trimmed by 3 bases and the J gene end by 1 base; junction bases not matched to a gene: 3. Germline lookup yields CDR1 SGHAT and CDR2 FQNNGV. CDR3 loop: CASSLAGQGGTDTQYF. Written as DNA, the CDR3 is TGTGCCAGCAGCTTGGCGGGACAGGGGGGCACAGATACGCAGTATTTT.

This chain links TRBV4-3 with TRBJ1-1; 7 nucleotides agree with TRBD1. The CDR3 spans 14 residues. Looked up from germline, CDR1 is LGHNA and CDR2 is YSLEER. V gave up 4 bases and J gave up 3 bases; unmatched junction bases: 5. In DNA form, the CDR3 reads TGCGCCAGCAGCCCTCGGGACAGAGACACTGAAGCTTTCTTT. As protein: CASSPRDRDTEAFF.

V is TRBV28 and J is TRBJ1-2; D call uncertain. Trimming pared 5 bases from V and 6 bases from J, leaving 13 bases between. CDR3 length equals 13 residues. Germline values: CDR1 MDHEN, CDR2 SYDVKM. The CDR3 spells CASSTAFVHGYTF. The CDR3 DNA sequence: TGTGCCAGCAGTACCGCCTTTGTGCATGGCTACACCTTC.

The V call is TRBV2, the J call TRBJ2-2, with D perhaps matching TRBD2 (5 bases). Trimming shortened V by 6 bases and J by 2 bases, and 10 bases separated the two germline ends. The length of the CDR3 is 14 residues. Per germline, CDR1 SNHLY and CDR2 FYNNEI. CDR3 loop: CASSLDSNTGELFF. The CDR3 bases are TGTGCCAGCAGCCTGGACTCCAACACCGGGGAGCTGTTTTTT.

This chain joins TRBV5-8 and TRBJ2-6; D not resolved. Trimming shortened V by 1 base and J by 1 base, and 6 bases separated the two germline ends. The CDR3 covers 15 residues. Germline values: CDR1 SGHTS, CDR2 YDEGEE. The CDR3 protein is CASSLSRSGANVLTF. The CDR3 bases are TGTGCCAGCAGCTTGAGCCGATCTGGGGCCAACGTCCTGACTTTC. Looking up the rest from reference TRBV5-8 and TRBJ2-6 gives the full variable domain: EAGVTQSPTHLIKTRGQQATLRCSPISGHTSVYWYQQALGLGLQFLLWYDEGEERNRGNFPPRFSGRQFPNYSSELNVNALELEDSALYLCASSLSRSGANVLTFGAGSRLTVL.

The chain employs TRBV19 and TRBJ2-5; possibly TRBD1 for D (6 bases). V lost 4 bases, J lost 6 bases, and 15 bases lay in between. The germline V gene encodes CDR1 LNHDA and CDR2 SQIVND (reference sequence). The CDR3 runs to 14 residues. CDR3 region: CASSTAAGVKTQYF. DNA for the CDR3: TGTGCCAGTAGTACAGCGGCAGGGGTAAAGACCCAGTACTTC. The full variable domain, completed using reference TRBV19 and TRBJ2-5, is DGGITQSPKYLFRKEGQNVTLSCEQNLNHDAMYWYRQDPGQGLRLIYYSQIVNDFQKGDIAEGYSVSREKKESFPLTVTSAQKNPTAFYLCASSTAAGVKTQYFGPGTRLLVL.

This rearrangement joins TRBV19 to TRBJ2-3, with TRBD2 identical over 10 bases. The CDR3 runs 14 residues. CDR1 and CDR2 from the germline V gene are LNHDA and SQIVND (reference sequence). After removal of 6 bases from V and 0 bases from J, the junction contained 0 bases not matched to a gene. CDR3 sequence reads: CASRTSGSTDTQYF. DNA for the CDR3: TGTGCCAGTAGGACTAGCGGGAGCACAGATACGCAGTATTTT.

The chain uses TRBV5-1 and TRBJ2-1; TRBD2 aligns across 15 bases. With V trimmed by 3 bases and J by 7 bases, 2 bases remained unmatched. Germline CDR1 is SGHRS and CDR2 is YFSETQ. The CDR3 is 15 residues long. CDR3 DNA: TGCGCCAGCAGCTCTGGACTAGCGGGAGGGAATGAGCAGTTCTTC. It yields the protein CASSSGLAGGNEQFF.

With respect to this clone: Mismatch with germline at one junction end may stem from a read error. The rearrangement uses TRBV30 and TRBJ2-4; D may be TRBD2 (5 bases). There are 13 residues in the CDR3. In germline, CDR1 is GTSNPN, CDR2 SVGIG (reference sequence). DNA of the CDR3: TGTGCATGGAGGTGGGGAGCCAAAAACATTCAGTACTTC. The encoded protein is CAWRWGAKNIQYF.

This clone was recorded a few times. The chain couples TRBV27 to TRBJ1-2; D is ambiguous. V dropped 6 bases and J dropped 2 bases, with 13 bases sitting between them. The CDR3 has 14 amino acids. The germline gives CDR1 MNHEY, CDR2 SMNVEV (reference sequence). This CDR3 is CASSLKAINYGYTF. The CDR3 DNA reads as TGTGCCAGCAGCCTAAAAGCTATAAACTATGGCTACACCTTC.

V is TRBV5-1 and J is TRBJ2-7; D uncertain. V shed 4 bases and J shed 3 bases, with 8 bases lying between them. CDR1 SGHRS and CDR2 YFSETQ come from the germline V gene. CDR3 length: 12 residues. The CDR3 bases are TGCGCCAGCAGCGGTGATATCTACGAGCAGTACTTC. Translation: CASSGDIYEQYF. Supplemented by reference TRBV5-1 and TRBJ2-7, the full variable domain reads KAGVTQTPRYLIKTRGQQVTLSCSPISGHRSVSWYQQTPGQGLQFLFEYFSETQRNKGNFPGRFSGRQFSNSRSEMNVSTLELGDSALYLCASSGDIYEQYFGPGTRLTVT.

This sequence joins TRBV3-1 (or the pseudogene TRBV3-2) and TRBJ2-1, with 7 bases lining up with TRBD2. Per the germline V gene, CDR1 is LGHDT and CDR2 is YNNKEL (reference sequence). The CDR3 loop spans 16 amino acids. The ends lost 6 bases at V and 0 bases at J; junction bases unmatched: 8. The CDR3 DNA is TGTGCCAGCAGGATGACTGGCGGGAGCTCCTACAATGAGCAGTTCTTC. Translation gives CASRMTGGSSYNEQFF.

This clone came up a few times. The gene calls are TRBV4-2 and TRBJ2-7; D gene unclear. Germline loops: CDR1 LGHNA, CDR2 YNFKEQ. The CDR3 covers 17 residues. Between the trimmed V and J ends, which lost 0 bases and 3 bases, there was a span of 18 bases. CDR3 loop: CASSQEGSQAHYYEQYF. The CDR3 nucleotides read TGTGCCAGCAGCCAAGAAGGCAGCCAAGCGCACTACTACGAGCAGTACTTC.

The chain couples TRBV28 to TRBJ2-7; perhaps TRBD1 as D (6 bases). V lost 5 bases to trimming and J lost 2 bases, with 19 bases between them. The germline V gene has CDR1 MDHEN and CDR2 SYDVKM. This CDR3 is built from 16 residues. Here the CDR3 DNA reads TGTGCCAGCAGTGTAGGGGGTGCAGGGTGGGCCTACGAGCAGTACTTC. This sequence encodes CASSVGGAGWAYEQYF. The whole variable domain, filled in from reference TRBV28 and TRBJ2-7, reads DVKVTQSSRYLVKRTGEKVFLECVQDMDHENMFWYRQDPGLGLRLIYFSYDVKMKEKGDIPEGYSVSREKKERFSLILESASTNQTSMYLCASSVGGAGWAYEQYFGPGTRLTVT.

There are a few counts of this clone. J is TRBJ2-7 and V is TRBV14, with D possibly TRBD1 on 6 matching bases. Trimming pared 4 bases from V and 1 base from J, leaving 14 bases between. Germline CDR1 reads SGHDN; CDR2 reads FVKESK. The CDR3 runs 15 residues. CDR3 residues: CASSPMDRESYEQYF. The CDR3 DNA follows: TGTGCCAGCAGCCCCATGGACAGAGAGTCCTACGAGCAGTACTTC.

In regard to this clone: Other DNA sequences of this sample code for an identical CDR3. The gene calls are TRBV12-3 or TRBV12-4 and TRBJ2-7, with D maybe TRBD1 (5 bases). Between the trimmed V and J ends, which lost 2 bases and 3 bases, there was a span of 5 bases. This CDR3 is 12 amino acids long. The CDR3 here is CASSLQGYEQYF. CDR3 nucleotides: TGTGCCAGCAGTTTACAGGGCTACGAGCAGTACTTC.

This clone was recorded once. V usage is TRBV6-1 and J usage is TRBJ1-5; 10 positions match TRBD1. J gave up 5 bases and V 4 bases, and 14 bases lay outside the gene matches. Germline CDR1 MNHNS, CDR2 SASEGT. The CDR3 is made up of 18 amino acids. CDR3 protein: CASSASTGQGLGYQPQHF. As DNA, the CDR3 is TGTGCCAGCAGTGCCTCCACGGGACAGGGGCTAGGGTATCAGCCCCAGCATTTT.

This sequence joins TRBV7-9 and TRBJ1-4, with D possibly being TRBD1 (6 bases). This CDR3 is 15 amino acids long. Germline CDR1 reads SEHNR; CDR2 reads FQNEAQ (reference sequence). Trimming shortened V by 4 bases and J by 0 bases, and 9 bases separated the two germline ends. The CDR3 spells CASSSRGATNEKLFF. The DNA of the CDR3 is TGTGCCAGCAGCTCCAGGGGTGCAACTAATGAAAAACTGTTTTTT.

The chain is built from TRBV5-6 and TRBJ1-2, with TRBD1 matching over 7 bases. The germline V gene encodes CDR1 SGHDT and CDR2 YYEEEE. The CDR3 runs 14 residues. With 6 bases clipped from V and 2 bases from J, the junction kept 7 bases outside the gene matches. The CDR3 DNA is TGTGCCAGCACCAGGGAGGGACAGAACTATGGCTACACCTTC. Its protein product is CASTREGQNYGYTF.

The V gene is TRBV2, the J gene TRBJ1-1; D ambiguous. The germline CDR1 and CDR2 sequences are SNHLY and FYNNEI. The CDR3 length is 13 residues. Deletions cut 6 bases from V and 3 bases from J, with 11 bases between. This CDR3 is CASSSRRYTEAFF. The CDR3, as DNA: TGTGCCAGCAGCTCGAGGCGGTACACTGAAGCTTTCTTT.

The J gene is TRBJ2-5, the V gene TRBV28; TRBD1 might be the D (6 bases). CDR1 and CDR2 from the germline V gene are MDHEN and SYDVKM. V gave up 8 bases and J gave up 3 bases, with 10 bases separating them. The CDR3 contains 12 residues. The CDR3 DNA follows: TGTGCCAGCCGACAGGCTAAAGAGACCCAGTACTTC. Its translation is CASRQAKETQYF.

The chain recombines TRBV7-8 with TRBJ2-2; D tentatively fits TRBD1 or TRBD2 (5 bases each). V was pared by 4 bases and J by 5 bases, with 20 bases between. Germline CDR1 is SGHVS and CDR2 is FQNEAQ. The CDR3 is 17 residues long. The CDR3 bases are TGTGCCAGCAGCTCCACGTGGGACGGAGCCAAAACCGGGGAGCTGTTTTTT. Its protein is CASSSTWDGAKTGELFF.

As DNA, the CDR3 is TGCGCCAGCAGCGTACCCCGGGACAACACAGATACGCAGTATTTT. This encodes CASSVPRDNTDTQYF. This chain joins TRBV5-1 and TRBJ2-3, with D tentatively TRBD1 (6 bases). Germline V gene lookup returns CDR1 SGHRS and CDR2 YFSETQ. The V end lost 4 bases, the J end lost 2 bases, and 14 bases lay between the germline ends. The CDR3 covers 15 residues. The entire variable domain, with the rest obtained from reference TRBV5-1 and TRBJ2-3, is as follows: KAGVTQTPRYLIKTRGQQVTLSCSPISGHRSVSWYQQTPGQGLQFLFEYFSETQRNKGNFPGRFSGRQFSNSRSEMNVSTLELGDSALYLCASSVPRDNTDTQYFGPGTRLTVL.